This paragraph covers one T cell receptor (beta chain) sequence. Its antigen is still unknown. Trimming removed 5 bases from V and 3 bases from J; junction bases left unmatched: 6. CDR1 and CDR2 from the germline V gene are MRHNA and SNTAGT. The CDR3 runs to 14 residues. This record belongs to a study of vaccination effects on CD4 cells after COVID-19. TCRdb keeps only in-frame clones here, not all; method: immunoSEQ multiplex PCR. The sample includes tens of thousands of clones, 73% seen only once; the top ten take approximately 2.4%. Once cultured for approximately ten days, the cells underwent separation to obtain CD4+ T cells. Either the mRNA-1273 or the BNT162b2 vaccine was given to participants as two doses.

The specimen comprised CD4+ T cells from PBMCs cultured without peptide, sampled after COVID-19 vaccination. The sequence was collected from a human donor who received a COVID-19 vaccine. This chain joins TRBV6-4 and TRBJ1-1, with 7 bases matching TRBD1. The CDR3 spells CASSKQGRDTEAFF. Here the CDR3 DNA reads TGTGCCAGCAGTAAACAGGGGAGGGACACTGAAGCTTTCTTT.